This T cell receptor (beta chain) was identified in a study of T cell responses to AZD1222 COVID-19 vaccine. General study results and limits: The span of vaccine-associated CD4 TCRs extended across spike, with dominance at 160-218 and 743-854. Seropositivity was recorded at baseline in only 6 or 7 AZD1222 recipients. Among spike-specific TCRs, nearly half reportedly target unmutated variant regions.

TCRdb keeps only in-frame clones here, not all; method: immunoSEQ multiplex PCR. Of tens of thousands of clones listed, approximately 85% were seen once; the top ten hold roughly a fifth. This clone was seen once. Antigen: not known. Germline lookup yields CDR1 WNHNN and CDR2 SYGVQD (reference sequence). CDR3 size: 15 residues. With 5 bases removed from V and 3 bases from J, the gap between germline ends came to 17 bases. This chain links TRBV10-1 with TRBJ2-7; D may be TRBD1 or TRBD2 (5 bases each). Here the sequenced sample was peripheral blood, taken on day 0 of MenACWY control vaccination. The TCR was taken from an adult in good health. In nucleotides, the CDR3 is TGCGCCAGCAGTAAGGGACGGCTGCCTAGCTACGAGCAGTACTTC. It is translated as CASSKGRLPSYEQYF.